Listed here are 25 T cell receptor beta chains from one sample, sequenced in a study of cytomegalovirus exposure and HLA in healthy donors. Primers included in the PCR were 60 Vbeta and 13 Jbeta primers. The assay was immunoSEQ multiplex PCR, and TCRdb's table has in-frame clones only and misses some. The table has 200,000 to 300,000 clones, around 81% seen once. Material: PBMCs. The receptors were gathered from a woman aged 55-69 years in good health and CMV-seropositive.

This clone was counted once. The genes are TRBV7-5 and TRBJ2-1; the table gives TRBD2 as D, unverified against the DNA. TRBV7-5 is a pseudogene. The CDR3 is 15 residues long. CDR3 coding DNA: TGTGCCAGAAGCTTTCTTAGGGTGCGGGTGCATGAGCAGTTCTTC. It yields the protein CARSFLRVRVHEQFF.

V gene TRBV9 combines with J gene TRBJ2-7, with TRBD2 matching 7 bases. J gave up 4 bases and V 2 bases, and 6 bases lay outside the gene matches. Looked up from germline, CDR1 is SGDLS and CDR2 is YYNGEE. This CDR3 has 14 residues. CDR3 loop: CASSVEPSGYEQYF. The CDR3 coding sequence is TGTGCCAGCAGCGTGGAACCTAGCGGATACGAGCAGTACTTC. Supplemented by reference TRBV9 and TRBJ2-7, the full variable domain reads DSGVTQTPKHLITATGQRVTLRCSPRSGDLSVYWYQQSLDQGLQFLIQYYNGEERAKGNILERFSAQQFPDLHSELNLSSLELGDSALYFCASSVEPSGYEQYFGPGTRLTVT.

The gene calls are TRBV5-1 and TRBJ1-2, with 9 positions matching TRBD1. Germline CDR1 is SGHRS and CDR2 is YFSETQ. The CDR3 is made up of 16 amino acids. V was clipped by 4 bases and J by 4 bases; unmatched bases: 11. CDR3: CASSPEVGQGGYGYTF. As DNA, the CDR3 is TGCGCCAGCAGCCCGGAAGTGGGACAGGGAGGCTATGGCTACACCTTC.

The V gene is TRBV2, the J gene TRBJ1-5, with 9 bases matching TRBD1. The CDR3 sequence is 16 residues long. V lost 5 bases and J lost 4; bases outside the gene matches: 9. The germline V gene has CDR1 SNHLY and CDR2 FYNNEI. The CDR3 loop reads CASSNTGTGMNQPQHF. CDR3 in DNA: TGTGCCAGCAGTAATACCGGGACAGGGATGAATCAGCCCCAGCATTTT.

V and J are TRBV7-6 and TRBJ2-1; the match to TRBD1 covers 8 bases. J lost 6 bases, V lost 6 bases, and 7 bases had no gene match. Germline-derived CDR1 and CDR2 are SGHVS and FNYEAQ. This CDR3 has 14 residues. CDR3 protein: CASSGTGPANEQFF. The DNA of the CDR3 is TGTGCCAGCAGTGGGACAGGTCCAGCCAATGAGCAGTTCTTC. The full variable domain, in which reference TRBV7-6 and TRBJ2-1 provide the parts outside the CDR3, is GAGVSQSPRYKVTKRGQDVALRCDPISGHVSLYWYRQALGQGPEFLTYFNYEAQQDKSGLPNDRFSAERPEGSISTLTIQRTEQRDSAMYRCASSGTGPANEQFFGPGTRLTVL.

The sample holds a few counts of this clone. As DNA, the CDR3 is TGTGCCAGCAGCGTCTCTAGCGAGACAGATACGCAGTATTTT. Translated, it gives CASSVSSETDTQYF. The V call is TRBV9, the J call TRBJ2-3; D perhaps matches TRBD2 (6 bases). Germline CDR1 reads SGDLS; CDR2 reads YYNGEE. The CDR3 spans 14 residues. V was shortened by 2 bases and J by 3 bases, with 10 bases between the two germline ends.

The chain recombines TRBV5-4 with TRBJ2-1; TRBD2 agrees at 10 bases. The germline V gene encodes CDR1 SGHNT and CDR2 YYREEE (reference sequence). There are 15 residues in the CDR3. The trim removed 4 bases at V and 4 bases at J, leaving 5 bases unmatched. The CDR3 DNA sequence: TGTGCCAGCAGCCCGGGGACTAGCGCTTACAATGAGCAGTTCTTC. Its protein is CASSPGTSAYNEQFF.

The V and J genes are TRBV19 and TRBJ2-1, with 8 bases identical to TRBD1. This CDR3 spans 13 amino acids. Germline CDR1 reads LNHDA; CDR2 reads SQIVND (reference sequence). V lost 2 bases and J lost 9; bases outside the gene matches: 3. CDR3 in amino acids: CASSIRQGTEQFF. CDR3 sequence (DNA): TGTGCCAGTAGTATAAGACAGGGGACTGAGCAGTTCTTC.

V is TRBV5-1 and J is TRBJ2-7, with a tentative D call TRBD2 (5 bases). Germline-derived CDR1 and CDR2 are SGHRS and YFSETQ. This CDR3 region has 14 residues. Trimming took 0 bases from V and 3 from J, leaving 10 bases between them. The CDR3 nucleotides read TGCGCCAGCAGCTTGGGTGACTACCTCTACGAGCAGTACTTC. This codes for CASSLGDYLYEQYF.

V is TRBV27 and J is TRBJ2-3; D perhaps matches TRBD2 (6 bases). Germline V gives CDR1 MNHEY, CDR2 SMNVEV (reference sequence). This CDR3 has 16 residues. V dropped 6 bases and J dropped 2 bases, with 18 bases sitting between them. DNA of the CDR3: TGTGCCAGCAGAATTAGCCCGGGACTCATCACAGATACGCAGTATTTT. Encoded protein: CASRISPGLITDTQYF.

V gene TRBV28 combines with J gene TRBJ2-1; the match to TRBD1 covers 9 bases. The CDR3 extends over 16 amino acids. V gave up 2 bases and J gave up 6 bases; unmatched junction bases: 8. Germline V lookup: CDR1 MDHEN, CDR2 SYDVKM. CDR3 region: CASSLNPGQGGNEQFF. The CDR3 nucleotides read TGTGCCAGCAGTTTAAATCCGGGACAGGGTGGCAATGAGCAGTTCTTC.

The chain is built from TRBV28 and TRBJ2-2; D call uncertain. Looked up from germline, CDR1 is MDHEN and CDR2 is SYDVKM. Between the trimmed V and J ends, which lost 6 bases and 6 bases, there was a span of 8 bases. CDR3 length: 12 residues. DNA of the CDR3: TGTGCCAGCAGGGTTCGCGCCGGGGAGCTGTTTTTT. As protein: CASRVRAGELFF. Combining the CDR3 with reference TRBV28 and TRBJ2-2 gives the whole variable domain DVKVTQSSRYLVKRTGEKVFLECVQDMDHENMFWYRQDPGLGLRLIYFSYDVKMKEKGDIPEGYSVSREKKERFSLILESASTNQTSMYLCASRVRAGELFFGEGSRLTVL.

The CDR3 nucleotides read TGTGCCAGCAGTAGACAGGGAACTGAGCAGTTCTTC. Protein product: CASSRQGTEQFF. The chain employs TRBV2 and TRBJ2-1; TRBD1 matches 7 bases. The CDR3 totals 12 residues. From germline, CDR1 is SNHLY and CDR2 FYNNEI. Trimming at V came to 5 bases and at J to 9 bases, leaving 4 bases not matched to a gene. The whole variable domain, filled in from reference TRBV2 and TRBJ2-1, reads EPEVTQTPSHQVTQMGQEVILRCVPISNHLYFYWYRQILGQKVEFLVSFYNNEISEKSEIFDDQFSVERPDGSNFTLKIRSTKLEDSAMYFCASSRQGTEQFFGPGTRLTVL.

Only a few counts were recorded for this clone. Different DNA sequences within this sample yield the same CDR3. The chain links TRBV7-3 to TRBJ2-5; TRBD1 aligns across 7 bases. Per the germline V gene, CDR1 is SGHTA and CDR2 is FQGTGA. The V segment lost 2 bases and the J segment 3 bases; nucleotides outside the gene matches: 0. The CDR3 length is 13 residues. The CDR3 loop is CASSLDREETQYF. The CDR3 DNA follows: TGTGCCAGCAGCTTAGACAGGGAAGAGACCCAGTACTTC.

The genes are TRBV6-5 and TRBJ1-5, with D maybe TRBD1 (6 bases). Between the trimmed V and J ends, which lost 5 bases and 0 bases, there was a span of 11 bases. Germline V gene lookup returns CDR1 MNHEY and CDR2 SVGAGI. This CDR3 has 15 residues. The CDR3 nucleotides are TGTGCCAGCAGTCAGGAACAGGGTAGCAATCAGCCCCAGCATTTT. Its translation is CASSQEQGSNQPQHF.

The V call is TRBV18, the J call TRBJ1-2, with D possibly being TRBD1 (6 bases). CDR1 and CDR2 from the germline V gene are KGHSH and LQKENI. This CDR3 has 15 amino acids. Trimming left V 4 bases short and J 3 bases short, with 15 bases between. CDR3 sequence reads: CASSHRDTQHYGYTF. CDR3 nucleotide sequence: TGTGCCAGCTCACACCGGGACACCCAACACTATGGCTACACCTTC.

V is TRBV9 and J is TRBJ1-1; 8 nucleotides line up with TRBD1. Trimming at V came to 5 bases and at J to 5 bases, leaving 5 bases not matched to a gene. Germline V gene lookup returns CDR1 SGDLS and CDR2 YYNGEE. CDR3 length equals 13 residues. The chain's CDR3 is CASSGQGKTEAFF. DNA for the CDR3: TGTGCCAGCAGTGGACAGGGAAAAACTGAAGCTTTCTTT. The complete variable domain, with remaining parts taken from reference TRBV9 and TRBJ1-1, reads DSGVTQTPKHLITATGQRVTLRCSPRSGDLSVYWYQQSLDQGLQFLIQYYNGEERAKGNILERFSAQQFPDLHSELNLSSLELGDSALYFCASSGQGKTEAFFGQGTRLTVV.

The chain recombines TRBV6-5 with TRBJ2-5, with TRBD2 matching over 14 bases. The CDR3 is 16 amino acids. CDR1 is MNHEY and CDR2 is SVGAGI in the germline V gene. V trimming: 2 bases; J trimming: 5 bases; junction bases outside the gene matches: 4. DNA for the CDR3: TGTGCCAGCAGTTACCCTGGACTAGCGGGAGGTGAGACCCAGTACTTC. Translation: CASSYPGLAGGETQYF.

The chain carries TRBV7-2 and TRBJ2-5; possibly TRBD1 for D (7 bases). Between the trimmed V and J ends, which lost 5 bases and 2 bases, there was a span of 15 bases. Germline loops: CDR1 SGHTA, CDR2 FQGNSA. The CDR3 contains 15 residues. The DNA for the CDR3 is TGTGCCAGCAGCCTCTCGACAGGGAGGCAAGAGACCCAGTACTTC. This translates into CASSLSTGRQETQYF.

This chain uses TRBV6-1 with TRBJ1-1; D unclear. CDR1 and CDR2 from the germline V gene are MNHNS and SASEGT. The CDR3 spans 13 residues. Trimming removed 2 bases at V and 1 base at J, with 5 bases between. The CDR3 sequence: CASSERGNTEAFF. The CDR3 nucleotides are TGTGCCAGCAGTGAACGAGGGAACACTGAAGCTTTCTTT.

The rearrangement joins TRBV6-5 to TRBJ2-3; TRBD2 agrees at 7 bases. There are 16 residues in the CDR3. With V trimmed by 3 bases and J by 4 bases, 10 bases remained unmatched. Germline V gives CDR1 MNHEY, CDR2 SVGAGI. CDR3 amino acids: CASSYLGGSIADTQYF. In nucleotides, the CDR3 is TGTGCCAGCAGTTATTTAGGCGGGAGTATCGCAGATACGCAGTATTTT.

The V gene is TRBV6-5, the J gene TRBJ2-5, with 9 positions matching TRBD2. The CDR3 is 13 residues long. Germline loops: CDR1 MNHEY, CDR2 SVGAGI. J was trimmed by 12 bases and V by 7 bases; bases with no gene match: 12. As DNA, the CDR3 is TGTGCCAGCAAAAGGGGGCGGGAGGGCCGGGAGTACTTC. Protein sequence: CASKRGREGREYF.

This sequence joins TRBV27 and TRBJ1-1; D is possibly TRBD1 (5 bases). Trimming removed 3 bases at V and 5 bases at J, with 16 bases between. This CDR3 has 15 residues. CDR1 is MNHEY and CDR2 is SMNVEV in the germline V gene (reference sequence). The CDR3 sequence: CASSFLQVVGTEAFF. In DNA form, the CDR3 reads TGTGCCAGCAGTTTCCTACAGGTCGTGGGGACTGAAGCTTTCTTT.

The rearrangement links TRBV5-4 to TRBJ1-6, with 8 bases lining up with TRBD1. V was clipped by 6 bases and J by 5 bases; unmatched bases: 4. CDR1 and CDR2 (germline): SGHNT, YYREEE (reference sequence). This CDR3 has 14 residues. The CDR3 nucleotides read TGTGCCAGCAACCGACAGGGGCATAATTCACCCCTCCACTTT. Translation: CASNRQGHNSPLHF.

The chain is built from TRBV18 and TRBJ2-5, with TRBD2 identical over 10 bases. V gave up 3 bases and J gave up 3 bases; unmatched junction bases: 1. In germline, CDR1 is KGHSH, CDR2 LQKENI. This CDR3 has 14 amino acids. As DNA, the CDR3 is TGTGCCAGCTCACCCACTAGCGGGAAAGAGACCCAGTACTTC. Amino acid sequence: CASSPTSGKETQYF.